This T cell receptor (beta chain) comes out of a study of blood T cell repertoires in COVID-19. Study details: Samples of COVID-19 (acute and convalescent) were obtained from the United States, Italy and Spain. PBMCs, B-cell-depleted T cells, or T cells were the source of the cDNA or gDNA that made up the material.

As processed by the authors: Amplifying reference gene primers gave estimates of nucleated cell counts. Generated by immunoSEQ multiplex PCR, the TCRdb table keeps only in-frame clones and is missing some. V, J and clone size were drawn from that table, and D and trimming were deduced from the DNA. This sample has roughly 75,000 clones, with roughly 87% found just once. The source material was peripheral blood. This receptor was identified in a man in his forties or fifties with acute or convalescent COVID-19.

The CDR3 region is CASSLRRDQPQHF. CDR3 in DNA: TGTGCCAGCAGTTTACGCAGGGATCAGCCCCAGCATTTT. The J gene is TRBJ1-5, the V gene TRBV12-3 or TRBV12-4, with TRBD1 as a possible D gene (5 bases). V was pared by 2 bases and J by 5 bases, with 7 bases between. The CDR3 sequence is 13 residues long.